The TCR beta chain under discussion was sequenced for a study of cytomegalovirus exposure and HLA in healthy donors. In the PCR, 60 Vbeta and 13 Jbeta primers were used. Using immunoSEQ multiplex PCR, the repertoire was profiled, and TCRdb retains in-frame clones only, with some absent. Here the sample spans approximately 160,000 clones, approximately 85% being singletons. The V end was cut by 2 bases, the J end by 0 bases, with 6 bases between. The germline V gene has CDR1 SGHRS and CDR2 YFSETQ. This CDR3 has 14 residues. Concerning this clone: Its antigen is undetermined.

Study observations and caveats: Beyond CMV serostatus, there was no information to go on about immune exposure. Earlier analysis looked at TCR beta V segments, and most were productive about 87% or about 30% of the time. A highly shared variant cluster was judged a likely technical artifact.

Regarding donors, all were healthy bone marrow donors. Sample: PBMCs. This receptor was taken from a girl aged 2 to 10 in good health and CMV-seropositive. The chain is built from TRBV5-1 and TRBJ1-3; no firm D call. The DNA for the CDR3 is TGCGCCAGCAGCTTTGACAACTCTGGAAACACCATATATTTT. Amino acids: CASSFDNSGNTIYF.